The 29 T cell receptor beta chains presented below share a single source sample, sequenced in a study of blood T cell repertoires in COVID-19. This table comes from immunoSEQ multiplex PCR, and its TCRdb copy is limited to in-frame clones, with some not included. In the table there are some 200,000 clones, 75% to 85% of which are singletons. The specimen was peripheral blood. These receptors all come from a woman in her 70s with COVID-19, enrolled during active disease.

V usage is TRBV7-3 and J usage is TRBJ2-2, with D unclear. Per germline, CDR1 SGHTA and CDR2 FQGTGA. The CDR3 runs to 13 residues. With 3 bases removed from V and 3 bases from J, the gap between germline ends came to 5 bases. The CDR3 DNA is TGTGCCAGCAGCTTTGCGTACACCGGGGAGCTGTTTTTT. Protein product: CASSFAYTGELFF.

The sample holds one count of this clone. The chain's CDR3 is CASSDRSRKNTEAFF. In DNA, the CDR3 is TGTGCCAGCAGTGATCGTTCCAGAAAGAACACTGAAGCTTTCTTT. The chain is built from TRBV2 and TRBJ1-1; D unresolved. CDR1 and CDR2 (germline): SNHLY, FYNNEI. V lost 3 bases and J 1 base, leaving 12 bases between the germline ends. The CDR3 runs 15 residues.

This clone has only one observation. The chain has TRBV2 and TRBJ1-1; possible D gene TRBD1, 6 bases. The CDR3 consists of 14 residues. Trimming took off 4 bases at V and 4 bases at J, with 13 bases between the two ends. In germline, CDR1 is SNHLY, CDR2 FYNNEI. This chain's CDR3 is CASSVQGPPTEAFF. The CDR3, as DNA: TGTGCCAGCAGTGTACAGGGACCCCCCACTGAAGCTTTCTTT.

V and J are TRBV28 and TRBJ2-6, with D maybe TRBD2 (5 bases). CDR1 MDHEN and CDR2 SYDVKM come from the germline V gene. Trimming cost V 6 bases and J 2 bases, with 20 bases left between them. There are 18 residues in the CDR3. The CDR3 DNA sequence: TGTGCCAGCAGCCTTTTAGACGGGAAGGGCGCTGGGGCCAACGTCCTGACTTTC. This codes for CASSLLDGKGAGANVLTF.

This clone was recorded a few times. The rearrangement links TRBV10-2 to TRBJ1-1; D not resolved. Between the trimmed V and J ends, which lost 6 bases and 6 bases, there was a span of 20 bases. Germline values: CDR1 WSHSY, CDR2 SAAADI. The CDR3 runs 15 residues. The CDR3: CASSLWEKNNAEAFF. The CDR3 nucleotides read TGCGCCAGCAGCCTGTGGGAGAAAAACAACGCTGAAGCTTTCTTT.

The rearrangement links TRBV14 to TRBJ1-1, with 8 bases fitting TRBD1. The CDR3 is 12 amino acids. Germline loops: CDR1 SGHDN, CDR2 FVKESK. The junction had 4 bases not matched to a gene; V was cut back by 4 bases and J by 9 bases. This CDR3 is CASSRTGIKAFF. DNA for the CDR3: TGTGCCAGCAGCCGGACAGGGATTAAAGCTTTCTTT.

The rearrangement links TRBV12-3 or TRBV12-4 to TRBJ1-3; D is uncertain. The CDR3 is 13 amino acids. V lost 3 bases, J lost 8 bases, and 11 bases lay in between. CDR3 loop: CASSFPSGDTIYF. The CDR3, as DNA: TGTGCCAGCAGTTTTCCTTCCGGGGACACCATATATTTT.

The V gene is TRBV27, the J gene TRBJ1-5; no reliable D call. V was pared by 3 bases and J by 3 bases, with 12 bases between. This CDR3 spans 15 amino acids. Germline V gene lookup returns CDR1 MNHEY and CDR2 SMNVEV (reference sequence). The CDR3: CASSLNRDPNQPQHF. CDR3 DNA sequence: TGTGCCAGCAGTTTGAACAGAGACCCCAATCAGCCCCAGCATTTT.

The chain links TRBV27 to TRBJ2-5, with 8 bases fitting TRBD2. CDR3 length: 13 amino acids. The trim removed 8 bases at V and 5 bases at J, leaving 7 bases unmatched. The germline gives CDR1 MNHEY, CDR2 SMNVEV (reference sequence). The CDR3 sequence: CASGTRAGETQYF. The CDR3 DNA sequence: TGTGCCAGCGGGACTAGGGCCGGCGAGACCCAGTACTTC.

This chain joins TRBV7-8 and TRBJ2-7; tentative D call: TRBD1 (6 bases). CDR3 length: 15 residues. The V end was cut by 5 bases, the J end by 4 bases, with 18 bases between. CDR1 and CDR2 from the germline V gene are SGHVS and FQNEAQ. The CDR3 loop is CASSIDKGQHYEQYF. Here the CDR3 DNA reads TGTGCCAGCAGCATCGACAAAGGACAGCATTACGAGCAGTACTTC.

The chain carries TRBV7-3 and TRBJ1-1; 7 bases are a match to TRBD1. Germline V CDR1 and CDR2: SGHTA, FQGTGA. This CDR3 is built from 13 residues. V lost 3 bases to trimming and J lost 6 bases; unmatched junction nucleotides: 4. CDR3 sequence reads: CASSLHRGAEAFF. The CDR3 DNA sequence: TGTGCCAGCAGCTTGCACAGGGGAGCTGAAGCTTTCTTT.

V gene TRBV5-1 combines with J gene TRBJ2-1; 9 nucleotides line up with TRBD2. The CDR3 loop spans 15 amino acids. Per the germline V gene, CDR1 is SGHRS and CDR2 is YFSETQ. The V gene end was trimmed by 4 bases and the J gene end by 9 bases; junction bases not matched to a gene: 11. The CDR3 is CASSLVGGRGSEQFF. As DNA, the CDR3 is TGCGCCAGCAGCCTTGTTGGCGGGAGGGGTAGTGAGCAGTTCTTC.

The genes are TRBV28 and TRBJ1-2, with 9 bases fitting TRBD1. With 5 bases clipped from V and 5 bases from J, the junction kept 9 bases outside the gene matches. The CDR3 runs 15 residues. Per germline, CDR1 MDHEN and CDR2 SYDVKM. CDR3 protein: CASSPLGQGSYGYTF. CDR3 coding DNA: TGTGCCAGCAGTCCTCTTGGACAGGGGTCTTATGGCTACACCTTC.

V is TRBV5-8 and J is TRBJ2-7; unclear D gene. The germline gives CDR1 SGHTS, CDR2 YDEGEE. Trimming shortened V by 0 bases and J by 3 bases, and 10 bases separated the two germline ends. CDR3 size: 14 residues. The CDR3 is CASSLAQQFYEQYF. The CDR3 DNA reads TGTGCCAGCAGCTTGGCTCAACAGTTCTACGAGCAGTACTTC. Drawing the rest from reference TRBV5-8 and TRBJ2-7, the complete variable domain is EAGVTQSPTHLIKTRGQQATLRCSPISGHTSVYWYQQALGLGLQFLLWYDEGEERNRGNFPPRFSGRQFPNYSSELNVNALELEDSALYLCASSLAQQFYEQYFGPGTRLTVT.

The chain has TRBV7-2 and TRBJ1-6; 7 bases are a match to TRBD1. The CDR3 sequence is 15 residues long. The germline gives CDR1 SGHTA, CDR2 FQGNSA. The ends lost 5 bases at V and 6 bases at J; junction bases unmatched: 7. CDR3 in DNA: TGTGCCAGCAGCCCCGGGACAGCCATTAATTCACCCCTCCACTTT. Translated, it gives CASSPGTAINSPLHF.

This chain joins TRBV7-2 and TRBJ1-1; the D is unclear. Trimming shortened V by 3 bases and J by 1 base, and 6 bases separated the two germline ends. CDR1 SGHTA and CDR2 FQGNSA come from the germline V gene. The CDR3 is made up of 13 amino acids. CDR3 protein: CASSFSQNTEAFF. The CDR3 DNA is TGTGCCAGCAGCTTTTCCCAGAACACTGAAGCTTTCTTT.

The rearrangement joins TRBV30 to TRBJ1-4; D is undetermined. This CDR3 spans 10 amino acids. Germline values: CDR1 GTSNPN, CDR2 SVGIG (reference sequence). Trimming left V 5 bases short and J 8 bases short, with 6 bases between. The CDR3 DNA reads as TGTGCCTGGGGCGGGGAAAAACTGTTTTTT. Translated: CAWGGEKLFF.

The chain is built from TRBV28 and TRBJ1-2; the D gene is possibly TRBD1 (6 bases). V dropped 4 bases and J dropped 4 bases, with 16 bases sitting between them. Germline assignment: CDR1 MDHEN and CDR2 SYDVKM. CDR3 length equals 15 residues. The CDR3, as DNA: TGTGCCAGCAGTTCGGCCACAGGGCTCCCCTATGGCTACACCTTC. The encoded protein is CASSSATGLPYGYTF.

The chain uses TRBV11-2 and TRBJ1-2; no clear D. The CDR3 is 13 amino acids. CDR1 SGHAT and CDR2 FQNNGV come from the germline V gene. V lost 5 bases to trimming and J lost 0 bases, with 7 bases between them. The CDR3 region is CASSQDTNYGYTF. The CDR3 DNA sequence: TGTGCCAGCAGCCAGGATACTAACTATGGCTACACCTTC.

The rearrangement uses TRBV5-1 and TRBJ2-6; 11 nucleotides agree with TRBD1. V shed 4 bases, J shed 4 bases, and the junction held 10 bases outside the gene matches. The V gene's germline CDR1 is SGHRS and CDR2 YFSETQ. The CDR3 is 18 residues long. The CDR3 nucleotides read TGCGCCAGCAGCGCGGACGGACAGGGGGCGAAAGGGGCCAACGTCCTGACTTTC. Translation gives CASSADGQGAKGANVLTF.

The V gene is TRBV4-1, the J gene TRBJ2-3; a weak D match, TRBD2 (5 bases). Trimming took off 4 bases at V and 5 bases at J, with 13 bases between the two ends. Germline CDR1 MGHRA, CDR2 YSYEKL. The CDR3 length is 14 residues. CDR3 nucleotide sequence: TGCGCCAGCAGCCCGACTATCCTGGGAGATACGCAGTATTTT. Translation: CASSPTILGDTQYF.

The chain combines TRBV7-8 with TRBJ2-1, with D hard to call. The CDR3 has 14 amino acids. V gave up 9 bases and J gave up 4 bases, with 16 bases separating them. Germline-derived CDR1 and CDR2 are SGHVS and FQNEAQ. The CDR3 DNA reads TGTGCCAGTCATCGGCAGGAAGTATACAATGAGCAGTTCTTC. Its protein product is CASHRQEVYNEQFF.

The chain uses TRBV14 and TRBJ1-2, with D perhaps TRBD1 (6 bases). The CDR3 totals 15 residues. Germline V gene sequence: CDR1 SGHDN, CDR2 FVKESK. V was shortened by 4 bases and J by 5 bases, with 17 bases between the two germline ends. CDR3 sequence (DNA): TGTGCCAGCAGCCCGGTGGGGGCCGCAAGTTATGGCTACACCTTC. Protein sequence: CASSPVGAASYGYTF.

The chain joins TRBV11-2 to TRBJ1-1; D is perhaps TRBD1 (5 bases). Trimming removed 1 base from V and 4 bases from J, with 10 bases in between. The CDR3 is 14 amino acids. CDR1 is SGHAT and CDR2 is FQNNGV in the germline V gene. The CDR3 loop is CASSLAGGGTEAFF. The CDR3 bases are TGTGCCAGCAGCTTAGCGGGGGGAGGCACTGAAGCTTTCTTT.

The gene calls are TRBV5-4 and TRBJ2-5; no definite D call. This CDR3 contains 13 residues. In germline, CDR1 is SGHNT, CDR2 YYREEE (reference sequence). V gave up 0 bases and J gave up 7 bases, with 10 bases separating them. The CDR3 DNA reads as TGTGCCAGCAGCTTGGACCGAACGGGGACCCAGTACTTC. It yields the protein CASSLDRTGTQYF.

The CDR3: CATSRVGTGREKLFF. CDR3 in DNA: TGTGCCACCAGCAGAGTGGGGACAGGGCGAGAAAAACTGTTTTTT. The V and J genes are TRBV15 and TRBJ1-4, with TRBD1 identical over 9 bases. J was trimmed by 8 bases and V by 1 base; bases with no gene match: 5. The CDR3 totals 15 residues. The germline V gene has CDR1 LNHNV and CDR2 YYDKDF (reference sequence).

This sequence joins TRBV7-2 and TRBJ1-1; no clear D. CDR1 is SGHTA and CDR2 is FQGNSA in the germline V gene. V gave up 4 bases and J gave up 4 bases, with 13 bases separating them. The CDR3 totals 14 residues. CDR3: CASSSPRFGTEAFF. The CDR3 DNA is TGTGCCAGCAGCTCCCCCAGGTTTGGCACTGAAGCTTTCTTT.

The chain has TRBV25-1 and TRBJ2-7; a weak D match, TRBD1 (5 bases). CDR1 is MGHDK, CDR2 SYGVNS, per germline. The CDR3 is made up of 12 amino acids. The V gene lost 3 bases and the J gene lost 12 bases, with 15 bases spanning the gap. As DNA, the CDR3 is TGTGCCAGCAGTGAGGCAGGTAGTCAGGGGTACTTC. Protein product: CASSEAGSQGYF.

The CDR3 DNA follows: TGTGCCAGCACCGCGGGGCCGTACGGGTACAATGAGCAGTTCTTC. Translated, it gives CASTAGPYGYNEQFF. V gene TRBV5-5 combines with J gene TRBJ2-1; possible D gene TRBD2, 6 bases. Germline loops: CDR1 SGHKS, CDR2 YYEKEE (reference sequence). This CDR3 has 15 residues. V lost 6 bases, J lost 4 bases, and 17 bases lay in between. The variable domain in full, completed from reference TRBV5-5 and TRBJ2-1, reads DAGVTQSPTHLIKTRGQQVTLRCSPISGHKSVSWYQQVLGQGPQFIFQYYEKEERGRGNFPDRFSARQFPNYSSELNVNALLLGDSALYLCASTAGPYGYNEQFFGPGTRLTVL.